The 26 T cell receptor beta chains reported below all come from one sample, sequenced in a study of shared clonotypes between healthy human individuals. Assay: immunoSEQ multiplex PCR; the TCRdb copy retains only in-frame clones and omits some. The sample records about 980,000 clones, 70% to 85% being singletons. The sample was memory CD4+ T cells sorted from blood. Subset: CD45RA-negative fraction. The source is a man between 18 and 29 years old in good health.

About this clone: One end of the junction is discordant with germline, which a read error may explain. This chain links TRBV28 with TRBJ2-7, with 9 bases lining up with TRBD1. The CDR3 sequence is 17 residues long. The germline V gene has CDR1 MDHEN and CDR2 SYDVKM. CDR3 bases: TGTGCCAGCAGCTTATCGCTGGGACCGGGACAGGGCTACGAGCAGTACTTC. Translating it yields CASSLSLGPGQGYEQYF. The variable domain in full, with the rest retrieved from reference TRBV28 and TRBJ2-7, is DVKVTQSSRYLVKRTGEKVFLECVQDMDHENMFWYRQDPGLGLRLIYFSYDVKMKEKGDIPEGYSVSREKKERFSLILESASTNQTSMYLCASSLSLGPGQGYEQYFGPGTRLTVT.

This chain joins TRBV10-3 and TRBJ1-1; D is undetermined. V lost 1 base, J lost 4 bases, and 10 bases lay in between. Germline V lookup: CDR1 ENHRY, CDR2 SYGVKD. The CDR3 length is 14 residues. CDR3 DNA: TGTGCCATCAGTGAGTACGGAGTTGGCACTGAAGCTTTCTTT. Its translation: CAISEYGVGTEAFF.

With respect to this clone: Different DNA sequences within this sample yield the same CDR3. This rearrangement joins TRBV5-6 to TRBJ2-3; D not certain. Per the germline V gene, CDR1 is SGHDT and CDR2 is YYEEEE. Trimming shortened V by 2 bases and J by 5 bases, and 3 bases separated the two germline ends. The CDR3 spans 11 residues. The DNA for the CDR3 is TGTGCCAGCAGCTTCTTAGATACGCAGTATTTT. Protein sequence: CASSFLDTQYF.

The gene calls are TRBV5-1 and TRBJ2-3; D is unclear. CDR1 and CDR2 (germline): SGHRS, YFSETQ. The CDR3 spans 13 residues. The V end was cut by 6 bases, the J end by 2 bases, with 10 bases between. The CDR3 DNA sequence: TGCGCCAGCAAGGTCCAAGACACAGATACGCAGTATTTT. Translation gives CASKVQDTDTQYF.

V is TRBV5-1 and J is TRBJ2-5; maybe TRBD2 (5 bases). The CDR3 has 15 amino acids. Trimming pared 4 bases from V and 2 bases from J, leaving 15 bases between. Germline CDR1 is SGHRS and CDR2 is YFSETQ. The CDR3 coding sequence is TGCGCCAGCAGCCCAGGAGGCGGGTTGCAAGAGACCCAGTACTTC. It codes for CASSPGGGLQETQYF.

The rearrangement links TRBV7-2 to TRBJ1-5; D might be TRBD1 (6 bases). The germline V gene has CDR1 SGHTA and CDR2 FQGNSA. The CDR3 consists of 17 residues. Trimming left V 3 bases short and J 2 bases short, with 17 bases between. The CDR3 loop is CASSFGRGGKGNQPQHF. The CDR3 DNA sequence: TGTGCCAGCAGCTTCGGCAGGGGTGGAAAAGGCAATCAGCCCCAGCATTTT.

The chain carries TRBV29-1 and TRBJ2-5, with D maybe TRBD1 (6 bases). Trimming cost V 4 bases and J 5 bases, with 14 bases left between them. The CDR3 runs to 13 residues. Per the germline V gene, CDR1 is SQVTM and CDR2 is ANQGSEA. The CDR3 spells CSVAPQQGETQYF. CDR3 DNA: TGCAGCGTTGCCCCCCAGCAGGGGGAGACCCAGTACTTC.

CDR3 sequence (DNA): TGTGCCAGTGGATCACAGGGCTACACTGAAGCTTTCTTT. It codes for CASGSQGYTEAFF. The gene calls are TRBV19 and TRBJ1-1; possible D gene TRBD1, 6 bases. The CDR3 covers 13 residues. CDR1 is LNHDA and CDR2 is SQIVND in the germline V gene (reference sequence). With 8 bases removed from V and 3 bases from J, the gap between germline ends came to 13 bases.

The rearrangement uses TRBV28 and TRBJ1-2, with D perhaps TRBD1 (5 bases). The germline V gene has CDR1 MDHEN and CDR2 SYDVKM. The CDR3 is 13 amino acids. V dropped 3 bases and J dropped 10 bases, with 15 bases sitting between them. The DNA of the CDR3 is TGTGCCAGCAGTTTTCGGGCAGGGTTTGCCTACACCTTC. Encoded protein: CASSFRAGFAYTF.

The CDR3: CASRAGTGVTDTQYF. The CDR3 coding sequence is TGTGCCAGCAGAGCCGGGACAGGGGTCACAGATACGCAGTATTTT. The chain combines TRBV6-5 with TRBJ2-3, with 10 bases aligning to TRBD1. Germline loops: CDR1 MNHEY, CDR2 SVGAGI. After removal of 6 bases from V and 2 bases from J, the junction contained 5 bases not matched to a gene. This CDR3 comprises 15 residues.

This clone was counted a few times. The J gene is TRBJ1-1, the V gene TRBV6-6, with TRBD1 matching over 7 bases. CDR3 length: 12 amino acids. Germline V gene data show CDR1 as MNHNY and CDR2 as SVGAGI (reference sequence). The V segment lost 6 bases and the J segment 5 bases; nucleotides outside the gene matches: 3. The CDR3 DNA reads TGTGCCAGCAGGGACAGGTGGACTGAAGCTTTCTTT. Encoded protein: CASRDRWTEAFF.

The genes are TRBV7-2 and TRBJ2-1; weak D call: TRBD2 (6 bases). V shed 4 bases and J shed 6 bases, with 13 bases lying between them. CDR1 and CDR2 (germline): SGHTA, FQGNSA. This CDR3 contains 14 residues. CDR3 sequence: CASSWRAGPNEQFF. The CDR3 DNA is TGTGCCAGCAGCTGGCGAGCGGGCCCCAATGAGCAGTTCTTC.

This clone has only one observation. The chain couples TRBV11-2 to TRBJ1-1, with TRBD1 as a possible D gene (6 bases). Germline CDR1 reads SGHAT; CDR2 reads FQNNGV. V lost 5 bases to trimming and J lost 1 base, with 14 bases between them. The CDR3 is made up of 15 amino acids. The CDR3 nucleotides are TGTGCCAGCAGCCAAGGACAGAAATCGAACACTGAAGCTTTCTTT. Translated: CASSQGQKSNTEAFF. Filled out from reference TRBV11-2 and TRBJ1-1, the complete variable domain reads EAGVAQSPRYKIIEKRQSVAFWCNPISGHATLYWYQQILGQGPKLLIQFQNNGVVDDSQLPKDRFSAERLKGVDSTLKIQPAKLEDSAVYLCASSQGQKSNTEAFFGQGTRLTVV.

The chain carries TRBV20-1 and TRBJ2-3; no firm D call. The CDR3 consists of 11 residues. Germline V lookup: CDR1 DFQATT, CDR2 SNEGSKA (reference sequence). The V gene lost 3 bases and the J gene lost 5 bases, with 6 bases spanning the gap. The CDR3 reads CSASRLDTQYF. CDR3 nucleotides: TGCAGTGCTAGTCGACTAGATACGCAGTATTTT.

This clone showed up just a few times. The J gene is TRBJ2-5, the V gene TRBV7-2; TRBD2 aligns across 8 bases. V gave up 1 base and J gave up 1 base; unmatched junction bases: 5. CDR1 SGHTA and CDR2 FQGNSA come from the germline V gene. The CDR3 covers 16 residues. CDR3 bases: TGTGCCAGCAGCTTAGTAGCGGGGCAAATCCAAGAGACCCAGTACTTC. It yields the protein CASSLVAGQIQETQYF.

The chain has TRBV5-1 and TRBJ1-6; TRBD1 might be the D (6 bases). This CDR3 comprises 15 residues. Trimming cost V 4 bases and J 9 bases, with 17 bases left between them. Germline V lookup: CDR1 SGHRS, CDR2 YFSETQ. The CDR3: CASSEGRGGGSPLHF. Here the CDR3 DNA reads TGCGCCAGCAGCGAAGGGAGGGGGGGCGGTTCACCCCTCCACTTT.

V and J are TRBV21-1 and TRBJ1-5. TRBV21-1 represents a pseudogene. The CDR3 loop spans 18 amino acids. The CDR3 region has the DNA TGTGCCAGCAGCAAAGACGCGGGGGGAAGGAATGGCAATCAGCCCCAGCATTTT. It is translated as CASSKDAGGRNGNQPQHF.

The rearrangement links TRBV28 to TRBJ2-7, with TRBD2 as a possible D gene (6 bases). CDR1 MDHEN and CDR2 SYDVKM come from the germline V gene. Deletions cut 4 bases from V and 0 bases from J, with 10 bases between. The CDR3 spans 14 residues. The CDR3 sequence is CASSSAGLSYEQYF. The CDR3 coding sequence is TGTGCCAGCAGTTCGGCGGGACTCTCCTACGAGCAGTACTTC.

CDR3 region: CASSDGAGGETQYF. CDR3 DNA: TGTGCCAGCAGTGATGGAGCGGGCGGGGAGACCCAGTACTTC. This chain uses TRBV2 with TRBJ2-5; TRBD2 might be the D (6 bases). The germline CDR1 and CDR2 sequences are SNHLY and FYNNEI. This CDR3 has 14 residues. Trimming pared 3 bases from V and 5 bases from J, leaving 13 bases between. Drawing the rest from reference TRBV2 and TRBJ2-5, the complete variable domain is EPEVTQTPSHQVTQMGQEVILRCVPISNHLYFYWYRQILGQKVEFLVSFYNNEISEKSEIFDDQFSVERPDGSNFTLKIRSTKLEDSAMYFCASSDGAGGETQYFGPGTRLLVL.

This chain connects TRBV7-9 to TRBJ2-3; 8 positions match TRBD1. V lost 3 bases and J lost 0; bases outside the gene matches: 11. The germline V gene encodes CDR1 SEHNR and CDR2 FQNEAQ (reference sequence). CDR3 length equals 18 residues. CDR3 sequence reads: CASSFVHLAGGSTDTQYF. The CDR3 DNA follows: TGTGCCAGCAGCTTTGTACACTTGGCAGGGGGCAGCACAGATACGCAGTATTTT. The full variable domain, in which reference TRBV7-9 and TRBJ2-3 provide the parts outside the CDR3, is DTGVSQNPRHKITKRGQNVTFRCDPISEHNRLYWYRQTLGQGPEFLTYFQNEAQLEKSRLLSDRFSAERPKGSFSTLEIQRTEQGDSAMYLCASSFVHLAGGSTDTQYFGPGTRLTVL.

The V gene is TRBV2, the J gene TRBJ2-5, with TRBD1 matching over 7 bases. This CDR3 spans 16 amino acids. Germline V gives CDR1 SNHLY, CDR2 FYNNEI. J lost 4 bases, V lost 4 bases, and 12 bases had no gene match. In nucleotides, the CDR3 is TGTGCCAGCAGTGCAAACCACCACAGGGGCCCAGAGACCCAGTACTTC. Encoded protein: CASSANHHRGPETQYF.

The V and J genes are TRBV4-1 and TRBJ1-1; D ambiguous. Trimming left V 1 base short and J 0 bases short, with 9 bases between. The CDR3 totals 15 residues. Looked up from germline, CDR1 is MGHRA and CDR2 is YSYEKL. The CDR3 loop is CASSQVSSVNTEAFF. As DNA, the CDR3 is TGCGCCAGCAGCCAAGTCAGCAGTGTGAACACTGAAGCTTTCTTT.

The rearrangement uses TRBV14 and TRBJ2-7; D unresolved. Between the trimmed V and J ends, which lost 0 bases and 2 bases, there was a span of 11 bases. This CDR3 spans 15 amino acids. Per germline, CDR1 SGHDN and CDR2 FVKESK. The DNA of the CDR3 is TGTGCCAGCAGCCAAGACCTAGTAAGGACCTACGAGCAGTACTTC. This codes for CASSQDLVRTYEQYF.

This rearrangement joins TRBV28 to TRBJ1-5; no clear D gene. Trimming took off 6 bases at V and 2 bases at J, with 14 bases between the two ends. The germline V gene has CDR1 MDHEN and CDR2 SYDVKM. This CDR3 has 15 residues. For the CDR3, the DNA is TGTGCCAGCAGGAGGGATCCTGGTGGCAATCAGCCCCAGCATTTT. This sequence encodes CASRRDPGGNQPQHF.

The CDR3 DNA sequence: TGTGCCTTGAGGGTATCCGGGGCCAACGTCCTGACTTTC. Translated, it gives CALRVSGANVLTF. The genes are TRBV30 and TRBJ2-6; TRBD2 might be the D (5 bases). V lost 7 bases, J lost 4 bases, and 11 bases lay in between. The CDR3 is 13 residues long. The germline V gene has CDR1 GTSNPN and CDR2 SVGIG (reference sequence). Filled out from reference TRBV30 and TRBJ2-6, the complete variable domain reads SQTIHQWPATLVQPVGSPLSLECTVEGTSNPNLYWYRQAAGRGLQLLFYSVGIGQISSEVPQNLSASRPQDRQFILSSKKLLLSDSGFYLCALRVSGANVLTFGAGSRLTVL.

This clone was seen only a few times. A read error may explain this, as a much larger clone is one base away. Other DNA sequences from this sample encode an identical CDR3 as well. V and J are TRBV29-1 and TRBJ2-2, with D unresolved. Germline assignment: CDR1 SQVTM and CDR2 ANQGSEA. The CDR3 is 11 residues long. V was trimmed by 5 bases and J by 1 base, leaving 2 bases between them. The CDR3 protein is CSVRNTGELFF. The CDR3 coding sequence is TGCAGCGTTAGGAACACCGGGGAGCTGTTTTTT.